This TCR beta chain was captured in a study of Ad26.COV2.S vaccination and SARS-CoV-2 variants (dated by TCRdb to the early 2020s). At the level of the whole study: Donors in the vaccine arm were drawn from COV1001, a multicentre, randomized, double-blind, placebo-controlled phase I-IIa trial testing Ad26.COV2.S in healthy adults. Ad26.COV2.S was administered intramuscularly at 5 x 10^10 or 1 x 10^11 viral particles, either as a single shot or as two shots given 56 days apart. Trial participants were randomized into five groups of five, in which low-dose or high-dose Ad26.COV2.S was given once or twice, or placebo was given on both occasions. Blinding of investigators to trial group allocation was maintained during experiments and outcome assessment. The specificity and breadth of SARS-CoV-2-reactive T cell receptors after Ad26.COV2.S vaccination were assessed by TCRbeta repertoire sequencing. A total of approximately 30 samples were included in the TCR-sequenced set, comprising roughly 19 Ad26.COV2.S vaccine recipients, 5 placebo recipients and 8 SARS-CoV-2 convalescent individuals.

The immunoSEQ Assay was used to sequence TCRbeta CDR3 regions. After extraction, genomic DNA underwent amplification by bias-controlled multiplex PCR, followed by high-throughput sequencing. In the source study's methods: To quantify the absolute abundance of every unique TCRbeta CDR3 region, sequences were collapsed and filtered. T cell fraction was estimated by normalizing TCRbeta template counts to usable DNA, with usable DNA measured through amplification of reference genes found in all nucleated cells. Repertoire TCRs were annotated as SARS-CoV-2-specific when V gene, CDR3 amino acid sequence and J gene were exactly matched to a known reactive TCR set. The reference SARS-CoV-2 TCR set was derived from MIRA and filtered for enrichment in COVID-19-positive ImmuneCODE repertoires, a step that removed public or cross-reactive TCRs. Drawing on the MIRA antigens, annotated TCRs were analysed further at the level of specific ORF or position within ORF. Breadth was defined as annotated unique rearrangements over total unique productive rearrangements; depth was the summed frequency of those rearrangements. Two-sided Wilcoxon rank-sum tests were used to compare TCR breadth between groups. TCRdb holds this immuneACCESS table with in-frame rearrangements only. Some clones are missing; in checked studies, unresolved V genes explain under half, and the rest has no known cause. From that table come the V and J calls and clone size; the DNA was used to work out D and trimming. This sample comprises hundreds of thousands of clones, 80% to 95% of them detected only once. The ten largest clones capture more than 10% of the sample.

In the paper's terms, the treatment or condition label means: roughly 19 received Ad26.COV2.S at low or high dose, single or two shots; about 5 received placebo; per-sample allocation not given. For vaccine and placebo recipients, the sequenced repertoires came from samples collected on day 63 after the first injection. In Cohort 1b, 25 or so adults aged 18-55 years were enrolled at a single site in Boston, USA, between 29 July and 7 August 2020. Ad26.COV2.S consisted of a replication-incompetent adenovirus type 26 vector by which a prefusion-stabilized SARS-CoV-2 spike protein from the original Wuhan strain was expressed. Trimming costs V 3 bases and J 6 bases, and their ends lie 11 bases apart. The CDR3 covers 13 residues, taking in both the cysteine and the phenylalanine. The sequence is cut down to CDR3 DNA, 39 bases in frame from base 1. CDR1 and CDR2 were assigned from the germline V gene as MDHEN and SYDVKM.

Comment on this clone: Its antigen has not been determined. Base qualities are not provided; no much larger clone lies one nucleotide away.

Beyond this particular receptor, the publication reports: Spike-specific TCR breadth was higher in Ad26.COV2.S recipients than in placebo recipients (P = 0.0014). The authors noted that the TCR breadth and depth analyses may have underestimated total T cell responses. After vaccination, substantial breadth of spike-specific CD8+ and CD4+ T cell responses was reported. Vaccine and placebo recipients had comparable non-spike TCR breadth, which fits with the vaccine containing only spike. The study was not powered to compare responses between vaccine doses or regimens.

This sample comprised peripheral blood, obtained in a trial of Ad26.COV2.S vaccine versus placebo. Recombination connected TRBV28 to TRBJ1-2; a confident D gene designation cannot be given. This sequence was found in a person between 18 and 65 years old who received the Ad26.COV2.S COVID-19 vaccine or a placebo. The CDR3 reads as follows: CASSFEGFDGYTF. The base sequence is TGTGCCAGCAGTTTTGAGGGTTTCGATGGCTACACCTTC.